Listed below are T cell receptor beta chains from one sample, sequenced in a study of cytomegalovirus exposure and HLA in healthy donors. Clones were read by immunoSEQ multiplex PCR, and TCRdb kept only the in-frame ones, dropping some. Seen here are 170,000 or so clones, 80% observed once, and the top ten hold 0.65%. Input material: PBMCs. The receptor set was obtained from a boy younger than 18 in good health and CMV-seronegative. The conserved cysteine and the conserved F or W are not part of the CDR3 here. Fields, in order: J gene, D gene, V gene, CDR3 protein. A D gene is named only where the DNA matches it firmly.

j_gene: TRBJ1-3; d_gene: .; v_gene: TRBV7-8; CDR3aa: ASSLGRASGNTIY
j_gene: TRBJ2-7; d_gene: TRBD1; v_gene: TRBV5-6; CDR3aa: ASSLETGPTYEQY
j_gene: TRBJ1-1; d_gene: .; v_gene: TRBV5-4; CDR3aa: ASSRAGRENTEAF
j_gene: TRBJ1-3; d_gene: .; v_gene: TRBV11-2; CDR3aa: ASSLAGIGNTIY
j_gene: TRBJ1-1; d_gene: .; v_gene: TRBV12-5; CDR3aa: ASGFPRNRDNGEAF
j_gene: TRBJ1-1; d_gene: .; v_gene: TRBV6-6; CDR3aa: ASSPDSTEAF
j_gene: TRBJ2-5; d_gene: TRBD1; v_gene: TRBV19; CDR3aa: ASSTSGTGQETQY
j_gene: TRBJ1-3; d_gene: .; v_gene: TRBV25-1; CDR3aa: ASSEYFHDSHSGNTIY
j_gene: TRBJ1-1; d_gene: TRBD1; v_gene: TRBV6-5; CDR3aa: ASTAGQAKTEAF
j_gene: TRBJ1-5; d_gene: TRBD1; v_gene: TRBV19; CDR3aa: ASSTGDRRGRGQPQH
j_gene: TRBJ1-6; d_gene: .; v_gene: TRBV30; CDR3aa: AWSFSSYNSPLH
j_gene: TRBJ2-1; d_gene: TRBD2; v_gene: TRBV7-3; CDR3aa: ASSSGLAGGLNEQF
j_gene: TRBJ2-3; d_gene: .; v_gene: TRBV5-1; CDR3aa: ASSLVGGRADTQY
j_gene: TRBJ1-2; d_gene: .; v_gene: TRBV4-1; CDR3aa: ASSQESAANYGYT
j_gene: TRBJ2-5; d_gene: .; v_gene: TRBV11-1; CDR3aa: ASSLINRYQETQY
j_gene: TRBJ1-1; d_gene: TRBD1; v_gene: TRBV5-6; CDR3aa: ASSWDRGRNTEAF
j_gene: TRBJ1-2; d_gene: .; v_gene: TRBV28; CDR3aa: ASSSLTGNYGYT
j_gene: TRBJ1-3; d_gene: TRBD1; v_gene: TRBV12-5; CDR3aa: ASGGEYPTGTGNTIY
j_gene: TRBJ1-5; d_gene: .; v_gene: TRBV7-9; CDR3aa: ASSLGRGQPQH
j_gene: TRBJ1-2; d_gene: TRBD1; v_gene: TRBV5-1; CDR3aa: ASSKTGGGGYT
j_gene: TRBJ1-2; d_gene: .; v_gene: TRBV2; CDR3aa: ASRQLRQSNSGYT
j_gene: TRBJ2-5; d_gene: TRBD2; v_gene: TRBV4-2; CDR3aa: ASSPYWRGGPQETQY
j_gene: TRBJ2-1; d_gene: .; v_gene: TRBV30; CDR3aa: AWAQGIAPNEQF
j_gene: TRBJ1-1; d_gene: .; v_gene: TRBV9; CDR3aa: ASSADPGQQNTEAF
j_gene: TRBJ1-2; d_gene: TRBD1; v_gene: TRBV19; CDR3aa: ASSIDVQGASGYT
j_gene: TRBJ2-7; d_gene: .; v_gene: TRBV27; CDR3aa: ASSQDRLGNYEQY
j_gene: TRBJ2-3; d_gene: TRBD1; v_gene: TRBV2; CDR3aa: ASRGRGQGAPDTQY
j_gene: TRBJ1-2; d_gene: .; v_gene: TRBV30; CDR3aa: AWSRGRYGYT
j_gene: TRBJ1-3; d_gene: .; v_gene: TRBV9; CDR3aa: ASSSGNTIY
j_gene: TRBJ1-2; d_gene: .; v_gene: TRBV10-3; CDR3aa: ATIERDSYGYT
j_gene: TRBJ1-1; d_gene: .; v_gene: TRBV10-3; CDR3aa: AISAGLGNTEAF
j_gene: TRBJ1-6; d_gene: .; v_gene: TRBV2; CDR3aa: ASSGGESSYNSPLH
j_gene: TRBJ2-7; d_gene: TRBD2; v_gene: TRBV7-8; CDR3aa: ASSSDLGLAAYEQY
j_gene: TRBJ1-2; d_gene: .; v_gene: TRBV9; CDR3aa: ASSSSNYGYT
j_gene: TRBJ1-4; d_gene: .; v_gene: TRBV6-5; CDR3aa: ASSYLGASTEKLF
j_gene: TRBJ1-1; d_gene: .; v_gene: TRBV30; CDR3aa: AWSIRGQRGNTEAF
j_gene: TRBJ2-1; d_gene: .; v_gene: TRBV5-6; CDR3aa: ASSPGKFSEQF
j_gene: TRBJ1-2; d_gene: .; v_gene: TRBV30; CDR3aa: AWRVPNPGGYGYT
j_gene: TRBJ2-5; d_gene: .; v_gene: TRBV7-8; CDR3aa: ASSLVGEETQY
j_gene: TRBJ1-3; d_gene: TRBD1; v_gene: TRBV11-2; CDR3aa: ASRRTRGNSGNTIY
j_gene: TRBJ1-2; d_gene: .; v_gene: TRBV18; CDR3aa: ASSPAGDYGYT
j_gene: TRBJ2-7; d_gene: TRBD2; v_gene: TRBV27; CDR3aa: ASSLPPRGVLTYEQY
j_gene: TRBJ2-2; d_gene: TRBD2; v_gene: TRBV7-9; CDR3aa: ASSKNLRLAENTGELF
j_gene: TRBJ2-1; d_gene: TRBD1; v_gene: TRBV9; CDR3aa: ASSLGTGVREQF
j_gene: TRBJ1-5; d_gene: TRBD1; v_gene: TRBV7-9; CDR3aa: ASSIGQAVTLGFQH